Listed below are T cell receptor beta chains from one sample, sequenced in a study of T cell responses to AZD1222 COVID-19 vaccine. Method: immunoSEQ multiplex PCR; TCRdb's copy keeps in-frame clones and lacks some. Counted here are 200,000 to 250,000 clones, approximately 94% occurring once; the ten biggest clones make up 1.5% to 2%. The sequencing here drew on peripheral blood, taken 28 days after the second dose of the MenACWY control vaccine. These receptors originate from an adult who received the MenACWY meningococcal vaccine as a control. Both conserved end residues are part of each CDR3. A D gene is named only where the DNA matches it firmly. The listing skips clone size in some rows; elsewhere it reads once, few, many or a size class.

D gene	clone size	J gene	V gene	CDR3 protein	CDR3 DNA
-	-	TRBJ1-3	TRBV19	CASSTTGSPGNTIYF	TGTGCCAGTAGTACAACAGGGAGCCCTGGAAACACCATATATTTT
-	few	TRBJ2-6	TRBV3-1/TRBV3-2	CASSRLGGPGANVLTF	TGTGCCAGCAGCCGACTCGGGGGCCCAGGGGCCAACGTCCTGACTTTC
-	-	TRBJ1-2	TRBV24-1	CATSGTNGYTF	TGTGCCACCTCCGGGACAAATGGCTACACCTTC
-	-	TRBJ2-3	TRBV6-2/TRBV6-3	CASSYLDSIVGTDTQYF	TGTGCCAGCAGTTACCTCGATTCGATCGTAGGCACAGATACGCAGTATTTT
-	-	TRBJ1-2	TRBV28	CASSLGQGDGYTF	TGTGCCAGCAGTTTAGGGCAGGGAGATGGCTACACCTTC
-	-	TRBJ2-7	TRBV28	CASSFRESSYEQYF	TGTGCCAGCAGTTTCAGGGAAAGCTCCTACGAGCAGTACTTC
-	-	TRBJ1-6	TRBV11-2	CASSFDRSPLHF	TGTGCCAGCAGCTTCGACAGATCACCCCTCCACTTT
TRBD1	-	TRBJ1-5	TRBV4-1	CASSQDLDRGNNQPQHF	TGCGCCAGCAGCCAAGATCTAGACAGGGGAAACAATCAGCCCCAGCATTTT
TRBD2	-	TRBJ2-5	TRBV6-2/TRBV6-3	CASSYPRTSGQETQYF	TGTGCCAGCAGTTACCCACGGACTAGCGGACAAGAGACCCAGTACTTC
-	-	TRBJ2-1	TRBV27	CASSSPPLDEQFF	TGTGCCAGCAGTTCACCCCCGTTAGATGAGCAGTTCTTC
-	once	TRBJ1-1	TRBV14	CASSQEFRAEAFF	TGTGCCAGCAGCCAAGAGTTCCGGGCTGAAGCTTTCTTT
TRBD2	-	TRBJ2-1	TRBV10-3	CAISGLAGARGNEQFF	TGTGCCATCAGTGGACTAGCGGGGGCCAGGGGGAATGAGCAGTTCTTC
-	-	TRBJ1-1	TRBV5-6	CASSPRGVGNTEAFF	TGTGCCAGCAGTCCCCGCGGGGTCGGGAACACTGAAGCTTTCTTT
-	-	TRBJ2-3	TRBV7-2	CASSLRGAKDTQYF	TGTGCCAGCAGCTTACGGGGGGCTAAAGATACGCAGTATTTT
TRBD1	-	TRBJ1-3	TRBV28	CASNNPGQGGNTIYF	TGTGCCAGCAATAACCCGGGACAGGGAGGAAACACCATATATTTT
-	-	TRBJ2-7	TRBV21-1	CASSNLSLLYEQYF	TGTGCCAGCAGCAATCTTTCTTTACTCTACGAGCAGTACTTC
-	-	TRBJ2-6	TRBV7-3	CASSAYSGANVLTF	TGTGCCAGCAGCGCGTACTCTGGGGCCAACGTCCTGACTTTC
TRBD1	-	TRBJ2-3	TRBV5-1	CASSWDREGADTQYF	TGCGCCAGCAGTTGGGACAGGGAAGGTGCAGATACGCAGTATTTT
-	-	TRBJ2-7	TRBV4-3	CASSQDSDFYEQYF	TGCGCCAGCAGCCAAGATTCAGACTTCTACGAGCAGTACTTC
TRBD1	-	TRBJ2-3	TRBV5-1	CASSSMDRATDTQYF	TGCGCCAGCAGCTCGATGGACAGGGCCACAGATACGCAGTATTTT
-	-	TRBJ2-3	TRBV19	CASSIVSTTSSTDTQYF	TGTGCCAGTAGTATAGTTTCGACTACTTCTAGCACAGATACGCAGTATTTT